Below, 8 T cell receptor beta chains from the same sample are listed, as sequenced in a study of cytomegalovirus exposure and HLA in healthy donors. Both 60 Vbeta primers and 13 Jbeta primers went into the PCR. The data were produced by immunoSEQ multiplex PCR, yet TCRdb's version contains in-frame clones alone and is incomplete. The repertoire includes more than 110,000 clones, 75% of them detected once, and about 6.4% sits in the top ten. The material sequenced was PBMCs. These receptors all stem from a man aged 25-45 years in good health and CMV-seronegative.

The V and J genes are TRBV11-3 and TRBJ1-1, with TRBD1 matching 8 bases. This CDR3 is 14 amino acids long. V shed 5 bases, J shed 1 base, and the junction held 3 bases outside the gene matches. The germline V gene has CDR1 SGHNT and CDR2 YENEEA. In nucleotides, the CDR3 is TGTGCCAGCAGCCCCGGACAGGGGAACACTGAAGCTTTCTTT. This sequence encodes CASSPGQGNTEAFF. The whole variable domain, remainder taken from reference TRBV11-3 and TRBJ1-1, is EAGVVQSPRYKIIEKKQPVAFWCNPISGHNTLYWYLQNLGQGPELLIRYENEEAVDDSQLPKDRFSAERLKGVDSTLKIQPAELGDSAVYLCASSPGQGNTEAFFGQGTRLTVV.

The chain recombines TRBV5-6 with TRBJ1-2; possibly TRBD1 for D (6 bases). Deletions cut 2 bases from V and 3 bases from J, with 8 bases between. Germline-derived CDR1 and CDR2 are SGHDT and YYEEEE. This CDR3 has 13 amino acids. DNA of the CDR3: TGTGCCAGCAGCTTATCAGGGGACTATGGCTACACCTTC. This gives the protein CASSLSGDYGYTF.

The chain links TRBV7-9 to TRBJ1-1; D is unresolved. V dropped 4 bases and J dropped 0 bases, with 15 bases sitting between them. CDR1 and CDR2 (germline): SEHNR, FQNEAQ (reference sequence). The CDR3 consists of 16 residues. CDR3 sequence reads: CASSSDSGKMNTEAFF. CDR3 nucleotide sequence: TGTGCCAGCAGCTCCGATTCGGGTAAAATGAACACTGAAGCTTTCTTT.

This chain joins TRBV4-1 and TRBJ2-7, with 8 bases fitting TRBD2. This CDR3 spans 14 amino acids. Unmatched junction bases numbered 8, after V lost 9 bases and J lost 1 base. Germline CDR1 reads MGHRA; CDR2 reads YSYEKL. The CDR3: CASSGTRTSYEQYF. CDR3 sequence (DNA): TGCGCCAGTTCCGGGACTAGAACGTCCTACGAGCAGTACTTC.

This clone showed up just a few times. This chain uses TRBV5-6 with TRBJ1-5; 12 bases match TRBD1. The trim removed 3 bases at V and 3 bases at J, leaving 4 bases unmatched. This CDR3 has 16 residues. Germline V CDR1 and CDR2: SGHDT, YYEEEE. The CDR3 loop is CASSSRDRGHNQPQHF. As DNA, the CDR3 is TGTGCCAGCAGCTCCCGGGACAGGGGGCACAATCAGCCCCAGCATTTT.

This chain links TRBV5-4 with TRBJ2-1; 8 positions agree with TRBD2. Trimming took 3 bases from V and 2 from J; bases not matched to a gene: 10. Germline-derived CDR1 and CDR2 are SGHNT and YYREEE (reference sequence). The CDR3 covers 17 residues. CDR3 DNA sequence: TGTGCCAGCAGCTCGGCGGGGGTAGCGGGGACCTACAATGAGCAGTTCTTC. Amino acid sequence: CASSSAGVAGTYNEQFF. Together with reference TRBV5-4 and TRBJ2-1, the CDR3 gives the full variable domain: ETGVTQSPTHLIKTRGQQVTLRCSSQSGHNTVSWYQQALGQGPQFIFQYYREEENGRGNFPPRFSGLQFPNYSSELNVNALELDDSALYLCASSSAGVAGTYNEQFFGPGTRLTVL.

The table lists this clone with a few counts. The chain couples TRBV21-1 to TRBJ2-1; the D call TRBD1 from the table was never checked on the DNA. TRBV21-1 is annotated as a pseudogene. CDR3 length: 14 residues. CDR3 residues: CASSKGNRSNEQFF. CDR3 sequence (DNA): TGTGCCAGCAGCAAGGGGAACAGGTCTAATGAGCAGTTCTTC.

CDR3 sequence reads: CASSFTGWDEQYF. The CDR3 bases are TGCGCCAGCAGCTTCACGGGGTGGGACGAGCAGTACTTC. The chain links TRBV5-1 to TRBJ2-7; a weak D match, TRBD2 (5 bases). The germline V and J ends were trimmed by 2 bases and 5 bases, with 11 bases remaining between them. The germline CDR1 and CDR2 sequences are SGHRS and YFSETQ. CDR3 length equals 13 residues.